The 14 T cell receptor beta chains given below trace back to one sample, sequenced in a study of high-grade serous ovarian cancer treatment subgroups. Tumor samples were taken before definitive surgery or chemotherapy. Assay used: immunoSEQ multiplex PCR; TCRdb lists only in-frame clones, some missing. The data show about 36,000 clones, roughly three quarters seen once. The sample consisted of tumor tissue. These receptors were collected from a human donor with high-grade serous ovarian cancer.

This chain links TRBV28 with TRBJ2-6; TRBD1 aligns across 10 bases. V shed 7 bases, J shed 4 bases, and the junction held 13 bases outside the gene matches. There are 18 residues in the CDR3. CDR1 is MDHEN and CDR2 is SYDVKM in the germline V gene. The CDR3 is CASTPEGQGSYGANVLTF. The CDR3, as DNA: TGTGCCAGCACCCCCGAGGGACAGGGGTCCTACGGGGCCAACGTCCTGACTTTC. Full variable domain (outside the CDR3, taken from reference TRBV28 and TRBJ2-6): DVKVTQSSRYLVKRTGEKVFLECVQDMDHENMFWYRQDPGLGLRLIYFSYDVKMKEKGDIPEGYSVSREKKERFSLILESASTNQTSMYLCASTPEGQGSYGANVLTFGAGSRLTVL.

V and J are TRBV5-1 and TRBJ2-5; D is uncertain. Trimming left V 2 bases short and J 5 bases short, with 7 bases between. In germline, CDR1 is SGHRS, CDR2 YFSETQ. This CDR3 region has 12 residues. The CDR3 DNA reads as TGCGCCAGCAGCTTTTCTAGGGAGACCCAGTACTTC. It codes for CASSFSRETQYF.

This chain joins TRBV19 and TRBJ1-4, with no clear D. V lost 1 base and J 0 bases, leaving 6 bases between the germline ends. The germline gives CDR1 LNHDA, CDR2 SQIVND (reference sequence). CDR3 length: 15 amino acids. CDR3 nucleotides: TGTGCCAGTAGTATAGGGTTAACAACTAATGAAAAACTGTTTTTT. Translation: CASSIGLTTNEKLFF.

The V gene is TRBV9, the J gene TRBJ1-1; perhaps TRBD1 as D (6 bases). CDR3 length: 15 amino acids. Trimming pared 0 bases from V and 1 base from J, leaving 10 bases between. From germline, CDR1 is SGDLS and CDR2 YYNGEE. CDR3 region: CASSVAGGRNTEAFF. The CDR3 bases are TGTGCCAGCAGCGTAGCGGGGGGGCGGAACACTGAAGCTTTCTTT.

CDR3 DNA: TGTGCCAGCAGCTTGTTGGCAGTGGGCCCCTCCTACGAGCAGTACTTC. It yields the protein CASSLLAVGPSYEQYF. The rearrangement uses TRBV5-4 and TRBJ2-7; no firm D call. The V and J ends lost 1 base and 0 bases respectively, with 14 bases between them. Germline lookup yields CDR1 SGHNT and CDR2 YYREEE (reference sequence). This CDR3 region has 16 residues.

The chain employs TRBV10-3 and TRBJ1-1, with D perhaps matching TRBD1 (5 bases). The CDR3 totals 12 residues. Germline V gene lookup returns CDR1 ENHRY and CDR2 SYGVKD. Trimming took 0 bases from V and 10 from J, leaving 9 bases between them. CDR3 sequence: CAISESDKGAFF. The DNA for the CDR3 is TGTGCCATCAGTGAGTCGGACAAGGGAGCTTTCTTT.

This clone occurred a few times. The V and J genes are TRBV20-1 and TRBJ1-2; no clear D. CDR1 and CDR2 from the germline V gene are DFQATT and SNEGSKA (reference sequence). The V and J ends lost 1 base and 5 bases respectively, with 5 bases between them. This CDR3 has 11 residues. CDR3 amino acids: CSARGGYGYTF. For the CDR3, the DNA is TGCAGTGCTAGAGGAGGTTATGGCTACACCTTC.

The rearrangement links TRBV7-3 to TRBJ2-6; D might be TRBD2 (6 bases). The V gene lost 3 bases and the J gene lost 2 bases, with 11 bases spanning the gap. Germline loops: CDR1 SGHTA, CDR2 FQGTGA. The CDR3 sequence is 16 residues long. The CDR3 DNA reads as TGTGCCAGCAGCTTGTGGGGGGAACCTGGGGCCAACGTCCTGACTTTC. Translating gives CASSLWGEPGANVLTF.

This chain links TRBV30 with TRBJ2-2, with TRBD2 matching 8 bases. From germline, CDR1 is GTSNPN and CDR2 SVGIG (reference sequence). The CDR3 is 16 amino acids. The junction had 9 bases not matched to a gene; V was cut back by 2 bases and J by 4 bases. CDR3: CAWSNPAGGGTGELFF. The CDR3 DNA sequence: TGTGCCTGGAGTAATCCGGCGGGGGGCGGCACCGGGGAGCTGTTTTTT.

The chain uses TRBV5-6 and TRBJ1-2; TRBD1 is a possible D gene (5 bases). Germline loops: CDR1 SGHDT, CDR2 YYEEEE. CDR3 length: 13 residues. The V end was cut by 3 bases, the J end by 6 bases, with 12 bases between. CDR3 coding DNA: TGTGCCAGCAGCTCGGGGGACGGGCATGGCTACACCTTC. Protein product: CASSSGDGHGYTF.

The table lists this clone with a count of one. Here the CDR3 DNA reads TGTGCCAGCAGCTTAGGTCAGGGGGCTTTAGATACGCAGTATTTT. Protein: CASSLGQGALDTQYF. The chain uses TRBV5-4 and TRBJ2-3, with 8 bases identical to TRBD1. Germline trimming cut 2 bases from V and 5 bases from J; bases unmatched to any gene: 7. This CDR3 contains 15 residues. CDR1 is SGHNT and CDR2 is YYREEE in the germline V gene (reference sequence).

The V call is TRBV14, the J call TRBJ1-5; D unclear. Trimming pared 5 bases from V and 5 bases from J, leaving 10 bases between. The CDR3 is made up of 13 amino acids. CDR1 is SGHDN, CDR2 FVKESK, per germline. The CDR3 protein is CASSATPHQPQHF. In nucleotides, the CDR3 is TGTGCCAGCAGCGCCACGCCTCATCAGCCCCAGCATTTT.

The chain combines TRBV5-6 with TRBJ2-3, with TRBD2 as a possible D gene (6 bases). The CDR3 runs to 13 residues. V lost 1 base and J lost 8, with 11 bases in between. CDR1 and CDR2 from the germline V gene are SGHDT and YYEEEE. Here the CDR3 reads CASSLTQGGTQYF. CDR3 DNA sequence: TGTGCCAGCAGCTTGACCCAGGGAGGTACGCAGTATTTT.

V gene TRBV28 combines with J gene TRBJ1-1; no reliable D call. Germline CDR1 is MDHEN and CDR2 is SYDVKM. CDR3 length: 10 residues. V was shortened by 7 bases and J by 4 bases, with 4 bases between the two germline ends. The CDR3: CASMGTEAFF. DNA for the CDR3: TGTGCCAGCATGGGCACTGAAGCTTTCTTT.